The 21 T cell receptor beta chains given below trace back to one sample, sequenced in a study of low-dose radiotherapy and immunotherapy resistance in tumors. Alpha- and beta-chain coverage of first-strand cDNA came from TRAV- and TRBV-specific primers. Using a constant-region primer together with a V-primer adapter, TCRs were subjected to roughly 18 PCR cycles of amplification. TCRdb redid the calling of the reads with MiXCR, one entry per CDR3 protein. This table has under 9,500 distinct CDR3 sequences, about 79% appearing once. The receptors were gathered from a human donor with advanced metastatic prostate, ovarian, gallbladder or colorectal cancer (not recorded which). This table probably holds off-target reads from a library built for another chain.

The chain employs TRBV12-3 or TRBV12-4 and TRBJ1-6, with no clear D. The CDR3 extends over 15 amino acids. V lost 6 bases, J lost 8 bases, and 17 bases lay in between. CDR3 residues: CASSRRGGSHSPLHF. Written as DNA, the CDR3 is TGTGCCAGCAGCCGACGCGGAGGTTCTCATTCACCCCTCCACTTT.

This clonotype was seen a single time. The chain's CDR3 is CASSIGTSGGETQYF. The DNA for the CDR3 is TGTGCCAGTAGTATCGGGACTAGCGGGGGTGAGACCCAGTACTTC. The V and J genes are TRBV19 and TRBJ2-5; 14 positions agree with TRBD2. The germline gives CDR1 LNHDA, CDR2 SQIVND (reference sequence). The junction had 2 bases not matched to a gene; V was cut back by 3 bases and J by 5 bases. The CDR3 spans 15 residues.

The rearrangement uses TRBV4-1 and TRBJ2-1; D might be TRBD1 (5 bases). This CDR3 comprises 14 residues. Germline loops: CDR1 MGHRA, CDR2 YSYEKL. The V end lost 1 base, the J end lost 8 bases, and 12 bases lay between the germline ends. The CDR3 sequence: CASSQVGRVDEQFF. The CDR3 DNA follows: TGCGCCAGCAGCCAAGTAGGCAGGGTGGATGAGCAGTTCTTC.

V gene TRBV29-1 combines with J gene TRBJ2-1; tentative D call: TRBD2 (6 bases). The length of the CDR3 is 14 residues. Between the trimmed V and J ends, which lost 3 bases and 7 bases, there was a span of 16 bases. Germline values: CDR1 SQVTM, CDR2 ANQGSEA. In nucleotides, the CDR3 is TGCAGCGTTGAGTCGAGGAGGGCCAGAAATGAGCAGTTCTTC. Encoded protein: CSVESRRARNEQFF.

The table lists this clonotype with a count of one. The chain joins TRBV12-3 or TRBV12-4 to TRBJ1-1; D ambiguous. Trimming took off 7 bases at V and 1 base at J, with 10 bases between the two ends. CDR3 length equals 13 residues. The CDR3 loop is CASNKNRNTEAFF. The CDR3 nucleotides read TGTGCCAGCAATAAGAACAGGAACACTGAAGCTTTCTTT.

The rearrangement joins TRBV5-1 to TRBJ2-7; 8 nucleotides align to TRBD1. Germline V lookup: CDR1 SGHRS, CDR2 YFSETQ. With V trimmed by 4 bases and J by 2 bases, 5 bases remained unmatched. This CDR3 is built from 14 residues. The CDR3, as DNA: TGCGCCAGCAGCCCCGGGACAGGACCCTACGAGCAGTACTTC. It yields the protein CASSPGTGPYEQYF.

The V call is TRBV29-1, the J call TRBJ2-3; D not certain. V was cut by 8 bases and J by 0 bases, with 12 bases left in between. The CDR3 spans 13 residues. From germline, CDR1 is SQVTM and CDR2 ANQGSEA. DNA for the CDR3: TGCAGCATGGAACCCTCTAGCACAGATACGCAGTATTTT. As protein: CSMEPSSTDTQYF.

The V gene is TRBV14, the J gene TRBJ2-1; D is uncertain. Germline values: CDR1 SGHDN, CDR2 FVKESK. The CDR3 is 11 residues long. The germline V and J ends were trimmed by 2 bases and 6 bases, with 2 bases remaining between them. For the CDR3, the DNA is TGTGCCAGCAGCCAAAGCAATGAGCAGTTCTTC. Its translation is CASSQSNEQFF.

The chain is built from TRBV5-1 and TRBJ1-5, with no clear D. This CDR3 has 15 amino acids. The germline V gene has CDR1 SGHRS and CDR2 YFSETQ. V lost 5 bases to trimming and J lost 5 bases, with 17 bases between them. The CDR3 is CASRVGSGRDQPQHF. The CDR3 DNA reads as TGCGCCAGCAGAGTGGGCAGTGGCCGTGATCAGCCCCAGCATTTT.

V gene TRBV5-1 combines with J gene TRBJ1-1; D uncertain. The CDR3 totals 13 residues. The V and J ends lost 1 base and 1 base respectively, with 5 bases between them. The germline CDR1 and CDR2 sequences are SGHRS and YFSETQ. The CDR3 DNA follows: TGCGCCAGCAGCTTGACAGCGAACACTGAAGCTTTCTTT. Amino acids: CASSLTANTEAFF.

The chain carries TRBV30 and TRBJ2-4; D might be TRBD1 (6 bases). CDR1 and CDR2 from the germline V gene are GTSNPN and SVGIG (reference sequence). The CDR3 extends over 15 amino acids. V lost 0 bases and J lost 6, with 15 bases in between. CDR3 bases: TGTGCCTGGAGTGTACGGGATAGGGGGAGAAACATTCAGTACTTC. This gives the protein CAWSVRDRGRNIQYF.

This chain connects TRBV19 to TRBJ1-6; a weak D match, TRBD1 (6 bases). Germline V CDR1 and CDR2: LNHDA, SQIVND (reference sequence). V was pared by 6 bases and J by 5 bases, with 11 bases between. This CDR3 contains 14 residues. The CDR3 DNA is TGTGCCAGTAGACGGGCAGGGGATAATTCACCCCTCCACTTT. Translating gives CASRRAGDNSPLHF. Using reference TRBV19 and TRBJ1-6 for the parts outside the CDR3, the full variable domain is DGGITQSPKYLFRKEGQNVTLSCEQNLNHDAMYWYRQDPGQGLRLIYYSQIVNDFQKGDIAEGYSVSREKKESFPLTVTSAQKNPTAFYLCASRRAGDNSPLHFGNGTRLTVT.

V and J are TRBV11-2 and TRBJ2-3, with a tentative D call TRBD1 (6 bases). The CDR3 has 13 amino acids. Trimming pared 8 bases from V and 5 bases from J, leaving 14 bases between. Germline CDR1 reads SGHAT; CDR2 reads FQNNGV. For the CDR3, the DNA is TGTGCCAGCGGTATTGGGGGCAGAGATACGCAGTATTTT. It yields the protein CASGIGGRDTQYF.

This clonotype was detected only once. CDR3 sequence (DNA): TGTGCCAGCAGCGCCAACCTCAGGGGGCTCGATTCACCCCTCCACTTT. Amino acid sequence: CASSANLRGLDSPLHF. The V and J genes are TRBV11-2 and TRBJ1-6; 8 bases agree with TRBD1. The CDR3 has 16 residues. Germline V gene lookup returns CDR1 SGHAT and CDR2 FQNNGV. V gave up 5 bases and J gave up 8 bases; unmatched junction bases: 11.

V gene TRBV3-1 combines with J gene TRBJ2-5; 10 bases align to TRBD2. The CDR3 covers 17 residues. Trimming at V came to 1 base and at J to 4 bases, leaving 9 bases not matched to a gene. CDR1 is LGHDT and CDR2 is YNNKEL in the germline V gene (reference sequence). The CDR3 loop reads CASSQGASGGRPETQYF. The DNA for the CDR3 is TGTGCCAGCAGCCAAGGGGCTAGCGGGGGCCGTCCAGAGACCCAGTACTTC.

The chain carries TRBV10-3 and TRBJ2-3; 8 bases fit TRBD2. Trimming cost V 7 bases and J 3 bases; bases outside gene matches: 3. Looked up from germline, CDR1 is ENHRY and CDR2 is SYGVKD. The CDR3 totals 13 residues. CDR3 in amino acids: CAITTSATDTQYF. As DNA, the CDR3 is TGTGCCATCACGACTAGCGCGACAGATACGCAGTATTTT.

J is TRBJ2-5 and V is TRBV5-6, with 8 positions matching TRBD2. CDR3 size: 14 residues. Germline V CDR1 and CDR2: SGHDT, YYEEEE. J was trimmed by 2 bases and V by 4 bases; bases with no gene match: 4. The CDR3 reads CASSGTRGQETQYF. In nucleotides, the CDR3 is TGTGCCAGCAGCGGGACTAGAGGGCAAGAGACCCAGTACTTC.

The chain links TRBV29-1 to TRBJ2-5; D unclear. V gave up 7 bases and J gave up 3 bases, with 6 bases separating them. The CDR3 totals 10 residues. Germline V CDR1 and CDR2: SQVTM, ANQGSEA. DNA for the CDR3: TGCAGCGCTGGGGAAGAGACCCAGTACTTC. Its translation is CSAGEETQYF.

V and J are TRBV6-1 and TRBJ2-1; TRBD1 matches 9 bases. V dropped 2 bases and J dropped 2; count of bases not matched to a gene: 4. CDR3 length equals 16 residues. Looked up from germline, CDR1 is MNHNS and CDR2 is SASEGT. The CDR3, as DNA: TGTGCCAGCAGTGAAAAGGGACAGGGACCCTACAATGAGCAGTTCTTC. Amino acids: CASSEKGQGPYNEQFF.

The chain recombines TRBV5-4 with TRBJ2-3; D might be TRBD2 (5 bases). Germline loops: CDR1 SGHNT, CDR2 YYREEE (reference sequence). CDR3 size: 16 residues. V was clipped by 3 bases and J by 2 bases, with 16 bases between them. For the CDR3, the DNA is TGTGCCAGCAGCTCCGGACTTCGTCCCCACACAGATACGCAGTATTTT. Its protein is CASSSGLRPHTDTQYF.

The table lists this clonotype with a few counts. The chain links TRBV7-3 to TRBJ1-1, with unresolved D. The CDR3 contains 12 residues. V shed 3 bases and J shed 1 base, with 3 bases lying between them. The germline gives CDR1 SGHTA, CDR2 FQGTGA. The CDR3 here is CASSFGNTEAFF. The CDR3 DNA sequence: TGTGCCAGCAGCTTTGGGAACACTGAAGCTTTCTTT.